A single sample is the source of the 24 T cell receptor beta chains below, sequenced in a study of identical twins. TCRdb reanalysed the 5' RACE reads using MiXCR and keeps one entry per CDR3 protein. Here the sample spans a few hundred thousand distinct CDR3 sequences, roughly a tenth being singletons. The sample was memory T cells sorted from blood. The origin of the receptors is a man between 50 and 59 years old in good health.

This clonotype was observed many times. V is TRBV12-3 or TRBV12-4 and J is TRBJ1-3; D is unresolved. With 6 bases removed from V and 0 bases from J, the gap between germline ends came to 12 bases. CDR3 length: 15 residues. As DNA, the CDR3 is TGTGCCAGCAGCCATTCGACGGACTCTGGAAACACCATATATTTT. Translated: CASSHSTDSGNTIYF.

This clonotype was found many times. The V and J genes are TRBV7-2 and TRBJ2-3; no firm D call. The V gene's germline CDR1 is SGHTA and CDR2 FQGNSA. The V and J ends lost 2 bases and 0 bases respectively, with 6 bases between them. The CDR3 spans 14 residues. For the CDR3, the DNA is TGTGCCAGCAGCTTAAAACAGAGCACAGATACGCAGTATTTT. Translated, it gives CASSLKQSTDTQYF.

The sample holds a few counts of this clonotype. The chain combines TRBV7-2 with TRBJ2-1; TRBD2 matches 8 bases. The ends lost 0 bases at V and 9 bases at J; junction bases unmatched: 10. CDR3 length: 16 residues. In germline, CDR1 is SGHTA, CDR2 FQGNSA. The CDR3, as DNA: TGTGCCAGCAGCTTAGCGCAGGGTAGCGGGATGGGTGAGCAGTTCTTC. It encodes CASSLAQGSGMGEQFF.

There are many counts of this clonotype. The chain has TRBV7-9 and TRBJ1-2, with D unclear. The V gene lost 2 bases and the J gene lost 9 bases, with 16 bases spanning the gap. There are 14 residues in the CDR3. Germline CDR1 reads SEHNR; CDR2 reads FQNEAQ (reference sequence). The CDR3: CASSLPMAPTSYTF. In DNA, the CDR3 is TGTGCCAGCAGCTTACCTATGGCCCCTACGAGCTACACCTTC.

This chain uses TRBV12-3 or TRBV12-4 with TRBJ2-2, with 10 positions matching TRBD2. Trimming cost V 3 bases and J 6 bases; bases outside gene matches: 4. This CDR3 has 15 amino acids. The CDR3 region has the DNA TGTGCCAGCAGTTTTCGACTAGCGGGCGCCGGGGAGCTGTTTTTT. Protein sequence: CASSFRLAGAGELFF.

The rearrangement joins TRBV3-1 to TRBJ2-5; D gene ambiguous. This CDR3 is 14 amino acids long. Germline V gives CDR1 LGHDT, CDR2 YNNKEL (reference sequence). V was trimmed by 1 base and J by 1 base, leaving 7 bases between them. CDR3 region: CASSQGLIQETQYF. The CDR3 coding sequence is TGTGCCAGCAGCCAAGGTCTTATCCAAGAGACCCAGTACTTC.

This clonotype appeared many times. This sequence joins TRBV11-2 and TRBJ2-7, with D tentatively TRBD2 (6 bases). Per germline, CDR1 SGHAT and CDR2 FQNNGV. Deletions cut 5 bases from V and 5 bases from J, with 16 bases between. The CDR3 contains 14 residues. This CDR3 is CASSPVAGRHEQYF. The CDR3 DNA sequence: TGTGCCAGCAGCCCAGTGGCGGGAAGGCACGAGCAGTACTTC.

This clonotype was observed a handful of times. This chain joins TRBV6-1 and TRBJ1-5; the D is unclear. CDR1 is MNHNS, CDR2 SASEGT, per germline. This CDR3 spans 14 amino acids. Between the trimmed V and J ends, which lost 3 bases and 6 bases, there was a span of 12 bases. This CDR3 is CASSERVSPQPQHF. CDR3 DNA: TGTGCCAGCAGTGAGCGAGTCAGCCCTCAGCCCCAGCATTTT.

This clonotype occurred many times. The chain links TRBV24-1 to TRBJ2-7; a weak D match, TRBD1 (5 bases). The CDR3 is 12 amino acids. Trimming removed 9 bases at V and 0 bases at J, with 8 bases between. CDR1 and CDR2 from the germline V gene are KGHDR and SFDVKD. CDR3 loop: CATGADSYEQYF. The CDR3 nucleotides read TGTGCCACCGGGGCGGACTCCTACGAGCAGTACTTC.

This clonotype was detected only a few times. The chain has TRBV24-1 and TRBJ2-1; 8 bases match TRBD1. This CDR3 region has 16 residues. Germline-derived CDR1 and CDR2 are KGHDR and SFDVKD. J was trimmed by 7 bases and V by 4 bases; bases with no gene match: 11. The CDR3, as DNA: TGTGCCACCAGTGAGTTCCAGGGGGCGGGCCTGAATGAGCAGTTCTTC. Protein sequence: CATSEFQGAGLNEQFF.

This clonotype was counted at least ten times. The rearrangement joins TRBV5-1 to TRBJ1-4; the match to TRBD1 covers 7 bases. V was pared by 0 bases and J by 0 bases, with 2 bases of the junction left unmatched. CDR3 size: 16 residues. Germline CDR1 and CDR2: SGHRS and YFSETQ. CDR3 sequence: CASSLVGQTTNEKLFF. The DNA for the CDR3 is TGCGCCAGCAGCTTGGTGGGACAGACAACTAATGAAAAACTGTTTTTT. Combining the CDR3 with reference TRBV5-1 and TRBJ1-4 gives the whole variable domain KAGVTQTPRYLIKTRGQQVTLSCSPISGHRSVSWYQQTPGQGLQFLFEYFSETQRNKGNFPGRFSGRQFSNSRSEMNVSTLELGDSALYLCASSLVGQTTNEKLFFGSGTQLSVL.

This chain joins TRBV20-1 and TRBJ2-1; no clear D. The CDR3 has 11 amino acids. V was trimmed by 3 bases and J by 6 bases, leaving 6 bases between them. Germline V lookup: CDR1 DFQATT, CDR2 SNEGSKA (reference sequence). CDR3 sequence reads: CSASLGNEQFF. DNA for the CDR3: TGCAGTGCTAGTTTGGGCAATGAGCAGTTCTTC.

This clonotype was counted ten times or more. The gene calls are TRBV29-1 and TRBJ1-1, with D unresolved. CDR1 SQVTM and CDR2 ANQGSEA come from the germline V gene. V was cut by 6 bases and J by 5 bases, with 7 bases left in between. The CDR3 spans 10 residues. CDR3 residues: CSVGATEAFF. CDR3 bases: TGCAGCGTCGGAGCGACTGAAGCTTTCTTT. Supplemented by reference TRBV29-1 and TRBJ1-1, the full variable domain reads SAVISQKPSRDICQRGTSLTIQCQVDSQVTMMFWYRQQPGQSLTLIATANQGSEATYESGFVIDKFPISRPNLTFSTLTVSNMSPEDSSIYLCSVGATEAFFGQGTRLTVV.

The J gene is TRBJ2-3, the V gene TRBV28; D remains unclear. Per the germline V gene, CDR1 is MDHEN and CDR2 is SYDVKM. V lost 5 bases to trimming and J lost 2 bases, with 8 bases between them. The CDR3 runs 13 residues. In DNA, the CDR3 is TGTGCCAGCAGTCCCATAAACACAGATACGCAGTATTTT. Protein sequence: CASSPINTDTQYF.

This clonotype was counted at least ten times. The genes are TRBV28 and TRBJ2-7, with D maybe TRBD1 (7 bases). The J call is in doubt because the DNA end fits TRBJ2-6 better. This CDR3 contains 13 residues. Germline assignment: CDR1 MDHEN and CDR2 SYDVKM. The CDR3 reads CASSRVQGRTLTF. As DNA, the CDR3 is TGTGCCAGCAGCCGAGTACAGGGGAGGACTCTGACTTTC.

This rearrangement joins TRBV7-8 to TRBJ2-7; 8 bases line up with TRBD1. Germline CDR1 is SGHVS and CDR2 is FQNEAQ. The CDR3 sequence is 15 residues long. Losses at the gene ends were 5 bases for V and 3 bases for J; bases not matched to a gene: 9. The CDR3 spells CASSHAGTGLYEQYF. CDR3 nucleotides: TGTGCCAGCAGCCATGCCGGGACAGGCCTCTACGAGCAGTACTTC.

The chain employs TRBV7-9 and TRBJ2-1, with a tentative D call TRBD1 (6 bases). CDR3 length: 13 amino acids. Germline-derived CDR1 and CDR2 are SEHNR and FQNEAQ (reference sequence). V lost 5 bases, J lost 9 bases, and 14 bases lay in between. The CDR3 coding sequence is TGTGCCAGCAGCCCGTTCGGACAGATTGAGCAGTTCTTC. Encoded protein: CASSPFGQIEQFF.

The sample holds many counts of this clonotype. V is TRBV12-3 or TRBV12-4 and J is TRBJ2-5; no clear D gene. This CDR3 is 15 amino acids long. Between the trimmed V and J ends, which lost 6 bases and 0 bases, there was a span of 14 bases. Here the CDR3 reads CASSPVPSYQETQYF. CDR3 sequence (DNA): TGTGCCAGCAGCCCCGTCCCGAGTTACCAAGAGACCCAGTACTTC.

This clonotype was recorded at least ten times. The genes are TRBV27 and TRBJ1-1; maybe TRBD1 (5 bases). This CDR3 is built from 15 residues. Germline CDR1 reads MNHEY; CDR2 reads SMNVEV (reference sequence). V was trimmed by 4 bases and J by 5 bases, leaving 17 bases between them. The CDR3 nucleotides are TGTGCCAGCAGTTCCCACGCGGGGGGTTATACTGAAGCTTTCTTT. Translation gives CASSSHAGGYTEAFF.

This chain joins TRBV5-1 and TRBJ2-3; 9 bases fit TRBD1. J was trimmed by 0 bases and V by 0 bases; bases with no gene match: 26. Germline values: CDR1 SGHRS, CDR2 YFSETQ. The CDR3 length is 24 residues. This chain's CDR3 is CASSLEILDRGTLSPHSSTDTQYF. CDR3 sequence (DNA): TGCGCCAGCAGCTTGGAGATACTAGACAGGGGGACGTTGAGCCCCCACTCTAGCACAGATACGCAGTATTTT.

In this sample, this clonotype turned up a few times. This sequence joins TRBV20-1 and TRBJ2-3; 10 bases map to TRBD2. The length of the CDR3 is 14 residues. Germline-derived CDR1 and CDR2 are DFQATT and SNEGSKA (reference sequence). Trimming at V came to 5 bases and at J to 6 bases, leaving 8 bases not matched to a gene. As DNA, the CDR3 is TGCAGTGCTGATAGCGGGAGGTCCCCTGATACGCAGTATTTT. It encodes CSADSGRSPDTQYF.

This chain links TRBV10-3 with TRBJ1-1; D is perhaps TRBD1 (6 bases). Germline-derived CDR1 and CDR2 are ENHRY and SYGVKD. The CDR3 is 13 amino acids. V lost 9 bases and J 1 base, leaving 12 bases between the germline ends. As DNA, the CDR3 is TGTGCCATGAACCGGGACAAGAACACTGAAGCTTTCTTT. Protein sequence: CAMNRDKNTEAFF.

This clonotype showed up just a few times. The chain carries TRBV5-5 and TRBJ2-5, with D possibly matching TRBD1 (6 bases). This CDR3 comprises 16 residues. Trimming pared 3 bases from V and 1 base from J, leaving 16 bases between. CDR1 SGHKS and CDR2 YYEKEE come from the germline V gene (reference sequence). The CDR3 is CASSSHLTGIQETQYF. The CDR3 DNA is TGTGCCAGCAGCTCACACCTCACAGGGATCCAAGAGACCCAGTACTTC.

This clonotype was seen a few times. The genes are TRBV29-1 and TRBJ2-5; 7 nucleotides line up with TRBD1. V lost 7 bases and J lost 5; bases outside the gene matches: 13. Per the germline V gene, CDR1 is SQVTM and CDR2 is ANQGSEA. The CDR3 is 14 residues long. CDR3 amino acids: CSASRQGGRETQYF. CDR3 bases: TGCAGCGCCTCCCGACAGGGTGGAAGGGAGACCCAGTACTTC.